A selection of T cell receptor beta chains follows, all from one sample in a study of CD8+ T cells in alopecia areata. Measured with immunoSEQ multiplex PCR; TCRdb has only the in-frame clones, and not every one. The repertoire holds more than 110,000 clones, 45% to 65% seen once, with 15% in the top ten. Sequenced here: CD8+ T cells sorted from blood, sampled at week 4, from a patient treated with tofacitinib. The receptors stem from a human donor with alopecia areata. The CDR3 runs from the conserved cysteine through the conserved F or W. D genes are given only for firm matches. Clone size is not always given. Where it is, it says once, few, many or a class for expanded clones.

j_call d_call v_call cdr3_length clone_size cdr3_aa cdr3_nt
TRBJ2-7 - TRBV10-3 15 many CAISEATGARDEQYF TGTGCCATCAGTGAGGCGACGGGGGCCCGGGACGAGCAGTACTTC
TRBJ2-7 - TRBV5-1 13 - CASSSDGTYEQYF TGCGCCAGCAGCTCGGACGGCACCTACGAGCAGTACTTC
TRBJ2-7 - TRBV4-1 14 - CASSQDGATDEQYF TGCGCCAGCAGCCAAGATGGTGCTACAGACGAGCAGTACTTC
TRBJ2-5 - TRBV5-1 14 - CASSLTITQETQYF TGCGCCAGCAGCTTAACTATCACCCAAGAGACCCAGTACTTC
TRBJ2-5 - TRBV5-1 12 - CASSLAGGTQYF TGCGCCAGCAGCTTGGCCGGAGGGACCCAGTACTTC
TRBJ2-2 - TRBV30 15 few CAWGEENRVTGELFF TGTGCCTGGGGGGAGGAGAACCGGGTCACCGGGGAGCTGTTTTTT
TRBJ2-1 TRBD1 TRBV6-5 15 - CASSPEGAAYNEQFF TGTGCCAGCAGCCCCGAGGGGGCCGCCTACAATGAGCAGTTCTTC
TRBJ2-1 - TRBV4-3 16 - CASSQDSGGWYNEQFF TGCGCCAGCAGCCAAGACTCCGGGGGCTGGTACAATGAGCAGTTCTTC
TRBJ2-7 TRBD1 TRBV5-6 18 few CASSRFYLDRGKDNEQYF TGTGCCAGCAGCCGTTTTTACCTGGACAGGGGGAAAGACAACGAGCAGTACTTC
TRBJ1-2 - TRBV10-3 17 - CAISDPSEISFNYGYTF TGTGCCATCAGTGACCCTTCCGAGATCAGTTTTAACTATGGCTACACCTTC
TRBJ2-7 - TRBV6-5 14 - CASSYSVRVAEQYF TGTGCCAGCAGTTACTCGGTGAGGGTCGCCGAGCAGTACTTC
TRBJ1-5 TRBD1 TRBV5-6 17 - CASSLGLTGAGNQPQHF TGTGCCAGCAGCTTGGGCCTTACAGGGGCCGGCAATCAGCCCCAGCATTTT
TRBJ2-3 - TRBV30 13 - CAWSWTYTDTQYF TGTGCCTGGAGTTGGACCTACACAGATACGCAGTATTTT
TRBJ1-6 - TRBV29-1 11 - CSVEESRPLHF TGCAGCGTTGAGGAATCGAGACCCCTCCACTTT
TRBJ2-3 TRBD2 TRBV13 14 - CASSLEAGTDTQYF TGTGCCAGCAGCTTAGAAGCGGGGACAGATACGCAGTATTTT
TRBJ2-3 - TRBV11-1 14 - CASSSGRGTDTQYF TGTGCCAGCAGCTCGGGGCGGGGAACAGATACGCAGTATTTT
TRBJ1-1 - TRBV30 14 - CAWSVYRVTTEAFF TGTGCCTGGAGTGTGTACAGGGTGACCACTGAAGCTTTCTTT
TRBJ2-7 TRBD1 TRBV6-5 16 - CASSYALGQGYYEQYF TGTGCCAGCAGTTACGCTCTGGGACAGGGATACTACGAGCAGTACTTC
TRBJ2-2 - TRBV29-1 12 few CSVAGYTGELFF TGCAGCGTTGCGGGTTACACCGGGGAGCTGTTTTTT
TRBJ2-1 - TRBV25-1 17 few CASSEYELASENNEQFF TGTGCCAGCAGTGAATATGAGCTAGCTAGCGAGAACAATGAGCAGTTCTTC
TRBJ1-5 - TRBV7-9 12 few CASSKGGQPQHF TGTGCCAGCAGCAAAGGTGGGCAGCCCCAGCATTTT
TRBJ2-1 - TRBV5-6 15 - CASSLGSHSYNEQFF TGTGCCAGCAGCTTGGGGTCCCACTCCTACAATGAGCAGTTCTTC
TRBJ1-5 TRBD1 TRBV27 14 - CASRSDRESQPQHF TGTGCCAGCAGATCAGACAGGGAGAGTCAGCCCCAGCATTTT
TRBJ2-5 TRBD2 TRBV5-4 15 few CASSLKAGGLETQYF TGTGCCAGCAGCTTAAAAGCGGGGGGGCTTGAGACCCAGTACTTC
TRBJ1-2 TRBD1 TRBV7-9 14 few CASSTGQGHYGYTF TGTGCCAGCAGCACAGGACAGGGACACTATGGCTACACCTTC
TRBJ2-3 - TRBV5-1 13 - CASSSRLADTQYF TGCGCCAGCAGCTCCCGACTGGCGGATACGCAGTATTTT
TRBJ1-6 TRBD1 TRBV4-1 15 few CASSQDTGGYSPLHF TGCGCCAGCAGCCAAGACACAGGGGGTTATTCACCCCTCCACTTT
TRBJ1-5 - TRBV11-2 12 few CASSLTGQPQHF TGTGCCAGCAGCTTAACGGGCCAGCCCCAGCATTTT
TRBJ2-7 TRBD1 TRBV29-1 13 few CSVGGQGSYEQYF TGCAGCGTTGGAGGACAGGGGTCCTACGAGCAGTACTTC
TRBJ1-1 TRBD1 TRBV29-1 14 - CSVEGQGAYTEAFF TGCAGCGTTGAAGGGCAGGGGGCATACACTGAAGCTTTCTTT
TRBJ2-7 - TRBV2 16 - CASSDQRQDPSGEQYF TGTGCCAGCAGTGACCAACGACAGGACCCTTCGGGGGAGCAGTACTTC